This T cell receptor beta chain was retrieved from a study of CD8+CD57+ T cells in acquired aplastic anemia. Study as a whole: On average, sorted CD4+ and CD8+ cells gave 2.5 to 4 ug of DNA. Study-wide results and caveats: The study identified twenty-nine CD8+ CDR3 sequences shared by patients and controls.

The TCR beta profiling, which covered VDJ combination and CDR3 sequence, was carried out using genomic DNA as the template. TCRdb fed the reads into MiXCR, producing one record per CDR3 protein. The repertoire holds some 180,000 distinct CDR3 sequences, 63% seen once, with roughly 42% in the top ten. V gave up 0 bases and J gave up 0 bases; unmatched junction bases: 7. The germline gives CDR1 SGHRS, CDR2 YFSETQ. The CDR3 length is 17 residues. As to this clonotype: What it binds is unknown.

Before being chosen for sequencing, patients had shown CD8+CD57+ cell expansion by flow cytometry. This sequence joins TRBV5-1 and TRBJ1-1; 8 bases fit TRBD1. The receptor's source is a human donor with aplastic anemia. Material for sequencing was sorted CD4+, CD8+, or CD8+CD57+ T cells (not recorded which) from PBMCs. The chain's CDR3 is CASSLGDRGRMNTEAFF. DNA of the CDR3: TGCGCCAGCAGCTTGGGCGACAGGGGCCGCATGAACACTGAAGCTTTCTTT.